These 21 T cell receptor beta chains originate from one sample sequenced in a study of beta chain features in type 1 diabetes (dated by TCRdb to the late 2010s). Receptor libraries were prepared by the immunoSEQ multiplex PCR assay. The entire isolated RNA was reverse transcribed using the High Capacity cDNA Reverse Transcription Kit, and thus expressed TCRB transcripts were sequenced. Not all clones reach the TCRdb copy of this immuneACCESS table, which keeps in-frame sequences only. Checked studies attribute under half of the gap to unresolved V genes and leave the rest unexplained. Present in this sample are about 340,000 clones, roughly 8% of which were seen just once. The top ten constitute 0.44% of the sample. Sequenced input: central memory CD4+ T cells from blood. All receptors derive from a woman in her late teens or twenties in good health.

This clone was observed a few times. J is TRBJ2-3 and V is TRBV5-1; D is ambiguous. The V end lost 2 bases, the J end lost 4 bases, and 8 bases lay between the germline ends. Germline V gene data show CDR1 as SGHRS and CDR2 as YFSETQ. There are 13 residues in the CDR3. CDR3 DNA sequence: TGCGCCAGCAGCTTAGGTCCGGCAGATACGCAGTATTTT. Translated, it gives CASSLGPADTQYF.

Comment on this clone: A much bigger clone sits one base away, suggesting this may be a read error. The V call is TRBV14, the J call TRBJ2-1; D remains ambiguous. The CDR3 runs 11 residues. CDR1 is SGHDN and CDR2 is FVKESK in the germline V gene. Trimming stripped 4 bases from V and 4 bases from J, with 2 bases between. DNA for the CDR3: TGTGCCAGCAGCCTATACAATGAGCAGTTCTTC. Its translation is CASSLYNEQFF.

This clone was detected a few times. The DNA of the CDR3 is TGTGCCATCAGTGAGGTACAGGGATTTAACTATGGCTACACCTTC. It is translated as CAISEVQGFNYGYTF. The chain is built from TRBV10-3 and TRBJ1-2; maybe TRBD1 (6 bases). The CDR3 runs to 15 residues. CDR1 is ENHRY, CDR2 SYGVKD, per germline. V was pared by 2 bases and J by 1 base, with 11 bases between.

The table lists this clone with a few counts. V gene TRBV5-1 combines with J gene TRBJ2-2; D might be TRBD2 (6 bases). The V gene lost 4 bases and the J gene lost 3 bases, with 10 bases spanning the gap. There are 14 residues in the CDR3. The V gene's germline CDR1 is SGHRS and CDR2 YFSETQ. CDR3 loop: CASSPRGDTGELFF. The CDR3, as DNA: TGCGCCAGCAGCCCACGCGGGGACACCGGGGAGCTGTTTTTT. Looking up the rest from reference TRBV5-1 and TRBJ2-2 gives the full variable domain: KAGVTQTPRYLIKTRGQQVTLSCSPISGHRSVSWYQQTPGQGLQFLFEYFSETQRNKGNFPGRFSGRQFSNSRSEMNVSTLELGDSALYLCASSPRGDTGELFFGEGSRLTVL.

This clone was counted only a few times. The rearrangement links TRBV2 to TRBJ2-5; 8 nucleotides line up with TRBD2. CDR3 length equals 15 residues. Germline V gene data show CDR1 as SNHLY and CDR2 as FYNNEI. V lost 7 bases, J lost 7 bases, and 14 bases stayed unmatched. This CDR3 reads CASTQMERELGTQYF. In nucleotides, the CDR3 is TGTGCCAGCACCCAAATGGAGCGGGAGTTAGGGACCCAGTACTTC.

V and J are TRBV28 and TRBJ1-1; a possible D gene is TRBD1 (6 bases). The CDR3 runs to 14 residues. The V gene lost 6 bases and the J gene lost 0 bases, with 11 bases spanning the gap. Germline CDR1 reads MDHEN; CDR2 reads SYDVKM. The CDR3 spells CASRTGYMNTEAFF. The CDR3 nucleotides are TGTGCCAGCAGGACAGGCTACATGAACACTGAAGCTTTCTTT. Looking up the rest from reference TRBV28 and TRBJ1-1 gives the full variable domain: DVKVTQSSRYLVKRTGEKVFLECVQDMDHENMFWYRQDPGLGLRLIYFSYDVKMKEKGDIPEGYSVSREKKERFSLILESASTNQTSMYLCASRTGYMNTEAFFGQGTRLTVV.

In its sample, this clone was seen a few times. J is TRBJ1-1 and V is TRBV7-2; no clear D gene. The CDR3 loop spans 15 amino acids. From germline, CDR1 is SGHTA and CDR2 FQGNSA. Trimming left V 3 bases short and J 2 bases short, with 13 bases between. The CDR3 DNA reads TGTGCCAGCAGCTTCGACTCGACCCCTAACACTGAAGCTTTCTTT. It encodes CASSFDSTPNTEAFF. The variable domain in full, completed from reference TRBV7-2 and TRBJ1-1, reads GAGVSQSPSNKVTEKGKDVELRCDPISGHTALYWYRQSLGQGLEFLIYFQGNSAPDKSGLPSDRFSAERTGGSVSTLTIQRTQQEDSAVYLCASSFDSTPNTEAFFGQGTRLTVV.

A few counts support this clone. The chain employs TRBV7-9 and TRBJ2-2, with TRBD2 identical over 14 bases. Trimming took 4 bases from V and 1 from J; bases not matched to a gene: 8. This CDR3 spans 19 amino acids. The germline CDR1 and CDR2 sequences are SEHNR and FQNEAQ (reference sequence). CDR3 nucleotide sequence: TGTGCCAGCAGCTCATTACCCGGACTAGCGGGAGGGAACACCGGGGAGCTGTTTTTT. Its translation is CASSSLPGLAGGNTGELFF.

This clone was seen a few times. V gene TRBV28 combines with J gene TRBJ2-3, with 7 positions matching TRBD2. Losses at the gene ends were 6 bases for V and 3 bases for J; bases not matched to a gene: 12. This CDR3 has 16 amino acids. CDR1 is MDHEN, CDR2 SYDVKM, per germline. The CDR3 sequence: CASSLEGRELTDTQYF. The CDR3 coding sequence is TGTGCCAGCAGCCTAGAGGGGCGGGAGCTGACAGATACGCAGTATTTT.

The chain is built from TRBV4-3 and TRBJ2-7; possible D gene TRBD2, 6 bases. Trimming shortened V by 0 bases and J by 0 bases, and 15 bases separated the two germline ends. CDR1 is LGHNA and CDR2 is YSLEER in the germline V gene. This CDR3 spans 17 amino acids. Here the CDR3 DNA reads TGCGCCAGCAGCCAAGAGGCAGGGCCGCGGGGCTCCTACGAGCAGTACTTC. This sequence encodes CASSQEAGPRGSYEQYF.

This clone was seen a handful of times. The chain combines TRBV15 with TRBJ2-7; possible D gene TRBD1, 6 bases. CDR1 and CDR2 from the germline V gene are LNHNV and YYDKDF (reference sequence). Trimming cost V 8 bases and J 0 bases, with 23 bases left between them. The CDR3 has 17 amino acids. Written as DNA, the CDR3 is TGTGCCACCCGGGACACTGTATCGGGGCTGGGCTCCTACGAGCAGTACTTC. Translation gives CATRDTVSGLGSYEQYF.

This clone occurred a few times. V is TRBV9 and J is TRBJ2-1; D ambiguous. Trimming left V 0 bases short and J 7 bases short, with 17 bases between. The CDR3 totals 16 residues. CDR1 and CDR2 (germline): SGDLS, YYNGEE. CDR3: CASSVGAADDLNEQFF. In nucleotides, the CDR3 is TGTGCCAGCAGCGTAGGGGCAGCTGACGATCTGAATGAGCAGTTCTTC.

The chain couples TRBV2 to TRBJ2-3; D is unclear. Looked up from germline, CDR1 is SNHLY and CDR2 is FYNNEI. The length of the CDR3 is 17 residues. The germline V and J ends were trimmed by 4 bases and 2 bases, with 19 bases remaining between them. The CDR3 here is CASSANGGTPITDTQYF. CDR3 DNA: TGTGCCAGCAGTGCAAACGGTGGCACTCCCATCACAGATACGCAGTATTTT.

Note on this clone: The identical CDR3 is also encoded by other nucleotide sequences in the sample. The chain combines TRBV29-1 with TRBJ1-2, with TRBD1 identical over 8 bases. CDR1 and CDR2 (germline): SQVTM, ANQGSEA. CDR3 length equals 10 residues. Germline trimming cut 6 bases from V and 6 bases from J; bases unmatched to any gene: 0. The chain's CDR3 is CSVDRDGYTF. The CDR3 DNA reads as TGCAGCGTGGACAGGGATGGCTACACCTTC.

There are a few counts of this clone. The chain joins TRBV7-2 to TRBJ2-7, with D possibly matching TRBD1 (6 bases). Trimming pared 4 bases from V and 0 bases from J, leaving 13 bases between. The germline V gene has CDR1 SGHTA and CDR2 FQGNSA. CDR3 length equals 15 residues. The CDR3 DNA reads as TGTGCCAGCAGCTCATATGACAGGAGCTCCTACGAGCAGTACTTC. This encodes CASSSYDRSSYEQYF.

CDR3: CSVEPGGETQYF. CDR3 bases: TGCAGCGTTGAACCCGGAGGGGAGACCCAGTACTTC. The chain carries TRBV29-1 and TRBJ2-5; a weak D match, TRBD2 (6 bases). CDR1 SQVTM and CDR2 ANQGSEA come from the germline V gene. The CDR3 consists of 12 residues. Trimming took 2 bases from V and 5 from J, leaving 9 bases between them.

Ten or more counts support this clone. The chain is built from TRBV28 and TRBJ2-7, with 9 bases that match TRBD2. Germline V lookup: CDR1 MDHEN, CDR2 SYDVKM. J lost 3 bases, V lost 6 bases, and 24 bases had no gene match. The CDR3 totals 20 residues. The CDR3 protein is CASSLVWGRVALAGNYEQYF. CDR3 DNA sequence: TGTGCCAGCAGCCTCGTGTGGGGCAGGGTAGCCCTAGCGGGAAACTACGAGCAGTACTTC.

The chain carries TRBV19 and TRBJ1-5, with unresolved D. V was trimmed by 4 bases and J by 3 bases, leaving 7 bases between them. This CDR3 has 13 residues. Per the germline V gene, CDR1 is LNHDA and CDR2 is SQIVND (reference sequence). The CDR3 is CASSRQDNQPQHF. The DNA of the CDR3 is TGTGCCAGTAGTAGACAAGACAATCAGCCCCAGCATTTT. Full variable domain (missing parts from reference TRBV19 and TRBJ1-5): DGGITQSPKYLFRKEGQNVTLSCEQNLNHDAMYWYRQDPGQGLRLIYYSQIVNDFQKGDIAEGYSVSREKKESFPLTVTSAQKNPTAFYLCASSRQDNQPQHFGDGTRLSIL.

This clone was seen at least ten times. Without the conserved terminal phenylalanine or tryptophan, this CDR3 likely stems from a read error. The limits of the CDR3 on the DNA are not certain, so only TCRdb's listed CDR3 is given. The chain links TRBV28 to TRBJ1-4; the D call in the table, TRBD1, was not verified against the DNA. Germline V gives CDR1 MDHEN, CDR2 SYDVKM. The CDR3 region is 12 residues in length, termini included. CDR3 sequence: CASSETGTGHHL.

The V and J genes are TRBV13 and TRBJ1-5, with a weak D call TRBD1 (5 bases). Germline loops: CDR1 PRHDT, CDR2 FYEKMQ (reference sequence). V shed 5 bases and J shed 0 bases, with 14 bases lying between them. This CDR3 contains 16 residues. The CDR3 nucleotides read TGTGCCAGCAGCCACGTCAGGGAGTATAGCAATCAGCCCCAGCATTTT. This encodes CASSHVREYSNQPQHF.

This clone was counted a few times. Other DNA sequences within the sample encode an identical CDR3. The chain carries TRBV5-1 and TRBJ2-1; D is unclear. Germline loops: CDR1 SGHRS, CDR2 YFSETQ. Trimming shortened V by 0 bases and J by 0 bases, and 7 bases separated the two germline ends. The CDR3 has 15 amino acids. Here the CDR3 reads CASSLAGSSYNEQFF. The CDR3 nucleotides are TGCGCCAGCAGCTTGGCAGGAAGCTCCTACAATGAGCAGTTCTTC.